The clone carrying this T cell receptor (beta chain) has at least ten counts. The antigen remains undetermined. The record originates from a study of T cells in Graves' hyperthyroidism and ophthalmopathy. TCR beta CDR3 sequences were amplified from RNA transcripts. The TCR CDR3 first-round RT-PCR relied on the HTBI primer set. Each CDR3 protein is one row after TCRdb ran MiXCR on the multiplex PCR reads. The table has 370,000 or so distinct CDR3 sequences, more than 15% seen once. Study findings and constraints: Ophthalmopathy got predicted by the model a median about six months before its onset.

Patients between 18 and 65 years old had hyperthyroidism, newly diagnosed and lasting under 2 months. Ahead of any ophthalmopathy symptoms, the blood sample was obtained at the first diagnosis of hyperthyroidism. Using more than 8 ml of fresh peripheral blood, PBMCs were prepared. The CDR3 runs to 16 residues. V was cut by 0 bases and J by 0 bases, with 10 bases left in between. Germline CDR1 reads SGHRS; CDR2 reads YFSETQ. Source material: blood. This receptor was obtained from a woman between 18 and 29 years old with Graves' hyperthyroidism that later progressed to Graves' ophthalmopathy. The chain carries TRBV5-1 and TRBJ2-1; D might be TRBD1 (6 bases). In DNA form, the CDR3 reads TGCGCCAGCAGCTTGGGAGACAGGAGCTCCTACAATGAGCAGTTCTTC. Its translation: CASSLGDRSSYNEQFF.